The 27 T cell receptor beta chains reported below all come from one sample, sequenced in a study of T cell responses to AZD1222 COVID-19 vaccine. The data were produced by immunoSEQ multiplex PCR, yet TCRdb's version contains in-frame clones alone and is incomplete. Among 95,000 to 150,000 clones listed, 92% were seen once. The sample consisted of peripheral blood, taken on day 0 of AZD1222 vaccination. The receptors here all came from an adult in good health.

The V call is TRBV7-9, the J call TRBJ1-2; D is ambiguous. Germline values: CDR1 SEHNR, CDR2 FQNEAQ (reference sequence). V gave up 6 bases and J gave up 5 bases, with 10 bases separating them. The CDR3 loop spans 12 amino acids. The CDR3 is CASSLGPYGYTF. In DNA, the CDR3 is TGTGCCAGCAGTTTGGGCCCATATGGCTACACCTTC.

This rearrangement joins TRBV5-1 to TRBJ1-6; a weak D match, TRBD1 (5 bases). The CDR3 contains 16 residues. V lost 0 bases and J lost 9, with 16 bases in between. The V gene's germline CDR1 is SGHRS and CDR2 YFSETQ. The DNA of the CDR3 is TGCGCCAGCAGCTTGGCCGTGGGGGAGTTGACTTCACCCCTCCACTTT. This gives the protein CASSLAVGELTSPLHF.

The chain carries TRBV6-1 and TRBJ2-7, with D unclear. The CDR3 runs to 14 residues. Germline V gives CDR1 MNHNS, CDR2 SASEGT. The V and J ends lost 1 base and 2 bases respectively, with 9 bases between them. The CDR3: CASSEGFGPYEQYF. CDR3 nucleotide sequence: TGTGCCAGCAGTGAAGGGTTTGGGCCCTACGAGCAGTACTTC.

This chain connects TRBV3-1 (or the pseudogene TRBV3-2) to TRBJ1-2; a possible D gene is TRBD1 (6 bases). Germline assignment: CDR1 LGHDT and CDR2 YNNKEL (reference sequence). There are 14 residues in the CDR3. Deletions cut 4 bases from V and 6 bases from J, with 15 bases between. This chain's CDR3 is CASSPLGYRDGYTF. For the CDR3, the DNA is TGTGCCAGCAGCCCCCTCGGCTACAGGGATGGCTACACCTTC.

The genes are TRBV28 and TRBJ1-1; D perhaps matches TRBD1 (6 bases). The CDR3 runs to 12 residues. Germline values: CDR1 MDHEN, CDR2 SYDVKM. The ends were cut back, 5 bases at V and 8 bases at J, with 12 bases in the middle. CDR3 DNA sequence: TGTGCCAGCAGTCCCATTGACAGGGAAGCTTTCTTT. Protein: CASSPIDREAFF.

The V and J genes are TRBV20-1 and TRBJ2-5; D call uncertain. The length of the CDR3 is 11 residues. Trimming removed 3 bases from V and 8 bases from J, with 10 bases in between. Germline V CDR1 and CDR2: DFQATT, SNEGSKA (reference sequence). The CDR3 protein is CSARVPSTQYF. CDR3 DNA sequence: TGCAGTGCTAGGGTCCCCTCAACCCAGTACTTC.

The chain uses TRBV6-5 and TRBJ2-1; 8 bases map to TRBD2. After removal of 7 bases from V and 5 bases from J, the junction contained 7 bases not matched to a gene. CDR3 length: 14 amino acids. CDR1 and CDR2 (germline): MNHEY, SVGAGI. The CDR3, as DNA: TGTGCCAGCACGGACGGGACTAGGAACAATGAGCAGTTCTTC. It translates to CASTDGTRNNEQFF.

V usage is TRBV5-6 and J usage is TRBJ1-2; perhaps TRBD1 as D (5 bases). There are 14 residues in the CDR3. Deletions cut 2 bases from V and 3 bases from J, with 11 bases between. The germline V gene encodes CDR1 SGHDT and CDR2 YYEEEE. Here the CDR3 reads CASSFLGTDYGYTF. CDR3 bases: TGTGCCAGCAGCTTCTTAGGGACGGACTATGGCTACACCTTC.

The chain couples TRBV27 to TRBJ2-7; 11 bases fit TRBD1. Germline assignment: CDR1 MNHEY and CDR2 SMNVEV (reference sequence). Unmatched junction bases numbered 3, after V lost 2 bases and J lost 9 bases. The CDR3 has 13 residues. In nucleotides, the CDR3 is TGTGCCAGCAGTTTACGGACAGGGGGCGGGCAGTACTTC. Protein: CASSLRTGGGQYF.

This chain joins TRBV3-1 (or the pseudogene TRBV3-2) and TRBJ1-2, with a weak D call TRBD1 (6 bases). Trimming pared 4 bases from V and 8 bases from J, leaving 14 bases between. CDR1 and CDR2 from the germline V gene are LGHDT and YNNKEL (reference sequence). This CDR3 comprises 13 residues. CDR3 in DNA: TGTGCCAGCAGCCCCGACAGGAGGTACGGCTACACCTTC. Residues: CASSPDRRYGYTF.

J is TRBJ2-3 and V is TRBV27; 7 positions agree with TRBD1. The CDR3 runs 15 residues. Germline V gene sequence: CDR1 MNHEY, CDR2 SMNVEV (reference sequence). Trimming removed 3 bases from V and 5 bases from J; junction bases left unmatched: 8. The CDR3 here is CASSFLRGTQDTQYF. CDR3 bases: TGTGCCAGCAGTTTCCTCAGGGGGACACAAGATACGCAGTATTTT.

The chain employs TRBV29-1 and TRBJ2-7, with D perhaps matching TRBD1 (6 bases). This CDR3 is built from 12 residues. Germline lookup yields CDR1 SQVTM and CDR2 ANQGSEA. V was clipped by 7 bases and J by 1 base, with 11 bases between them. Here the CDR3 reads CSGRGRSYEQYF. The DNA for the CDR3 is TGCAGCGGCAGGGGTAGGTCCTACGAGCAGTACTTC.

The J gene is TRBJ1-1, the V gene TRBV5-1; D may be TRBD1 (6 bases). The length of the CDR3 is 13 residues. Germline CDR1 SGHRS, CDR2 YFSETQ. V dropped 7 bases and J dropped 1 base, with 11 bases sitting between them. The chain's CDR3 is CASAEQGNTEAFF. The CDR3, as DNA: TGCGCCAGCGCAGAACAGGGGAACACTGAAGCTTTCTTT.

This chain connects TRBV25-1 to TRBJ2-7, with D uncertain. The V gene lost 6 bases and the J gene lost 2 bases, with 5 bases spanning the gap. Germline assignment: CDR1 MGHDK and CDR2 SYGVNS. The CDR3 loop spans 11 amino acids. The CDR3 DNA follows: TGTGCCAGCAGGGACCCCTACGAGCAGTACTTC. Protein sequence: CASRDPYEQYF.

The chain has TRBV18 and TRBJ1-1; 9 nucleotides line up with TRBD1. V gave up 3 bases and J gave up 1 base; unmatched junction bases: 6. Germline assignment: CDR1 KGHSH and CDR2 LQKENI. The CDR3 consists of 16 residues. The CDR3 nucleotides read TGTGCCAGCTCACCGTTGACAGGGGGGAGGAACACTGAAGCTTTCTTT. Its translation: CASSPLTGGRNTEAFF. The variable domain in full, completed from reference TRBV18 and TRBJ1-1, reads NAGVMQNPRHLVRRRGQEARLRCSPMKGHSHVYWYRQLPEEGLKFMVYLQKENIIDESGMPKERFSAEFPKEGPSILRIQQVVRGDSAAYFCASSPLTGGRNTEAFFGQGTRLTVV.

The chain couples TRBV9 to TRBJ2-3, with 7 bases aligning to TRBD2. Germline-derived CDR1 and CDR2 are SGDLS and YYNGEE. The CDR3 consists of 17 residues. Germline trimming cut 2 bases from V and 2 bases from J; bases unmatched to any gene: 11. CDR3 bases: TGTGCCAGCAGCGTCATGGGAGGGGACTTAATCACAGATACGCAGTATTTT. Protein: CASSVMGGDLITDTQYF.

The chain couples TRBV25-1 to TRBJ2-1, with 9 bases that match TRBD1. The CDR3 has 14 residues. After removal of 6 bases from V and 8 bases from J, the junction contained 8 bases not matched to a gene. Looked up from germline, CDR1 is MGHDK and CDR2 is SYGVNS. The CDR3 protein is CASSGTGSRDEQFF. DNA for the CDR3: TGTGCCAGCAGCGGGACAGGGTCTAGGGATGAGCAGTTCTTC.

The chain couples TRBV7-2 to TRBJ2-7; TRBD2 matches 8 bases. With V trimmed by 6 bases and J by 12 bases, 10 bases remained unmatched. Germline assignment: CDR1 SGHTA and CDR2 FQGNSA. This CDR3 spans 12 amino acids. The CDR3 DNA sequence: TGTGCCAGCAGTTATAGCGGGGCTGGCCTGTACTTC. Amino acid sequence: CASSYSGAGLYF.

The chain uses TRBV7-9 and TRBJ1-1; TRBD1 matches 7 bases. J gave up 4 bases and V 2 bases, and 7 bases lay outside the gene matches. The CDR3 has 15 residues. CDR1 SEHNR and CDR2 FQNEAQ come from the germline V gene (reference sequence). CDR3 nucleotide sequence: TGTGCCAGCAGCTTAAGTCCAGGGGGTTTCACTGAAGCTTTCTTT. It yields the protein CASSLSPGGFTEAFF.

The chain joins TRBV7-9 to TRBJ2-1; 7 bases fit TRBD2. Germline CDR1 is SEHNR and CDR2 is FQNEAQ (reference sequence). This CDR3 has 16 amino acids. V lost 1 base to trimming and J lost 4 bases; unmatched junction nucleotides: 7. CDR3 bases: TGTGCCAGCAGCTTAGAGCGCGGGAGTTCGTACAATGAGCAGTTCTTC. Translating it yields CASSLERGSSYNEQFF. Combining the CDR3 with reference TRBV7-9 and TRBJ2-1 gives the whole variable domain DTGVSQNPRHKITKRGQNVTFRCDPISEHNRLYWYRQTLGQGPEFLTYFQNEAQLEKSRLLSDRFSAERPKGSFSTLEIQRTEQGDSAMYLCASSLERGSSYNEQFFGPGTRLTVL.

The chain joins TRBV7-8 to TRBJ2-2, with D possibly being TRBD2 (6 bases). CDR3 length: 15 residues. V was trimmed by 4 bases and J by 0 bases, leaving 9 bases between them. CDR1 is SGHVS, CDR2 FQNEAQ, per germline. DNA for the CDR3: TGTGCCAGCAGCTGGAGCGGGCCGAACACCGGGGAGCTGTTTTTT. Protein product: CASSWSGPNTGELFF.

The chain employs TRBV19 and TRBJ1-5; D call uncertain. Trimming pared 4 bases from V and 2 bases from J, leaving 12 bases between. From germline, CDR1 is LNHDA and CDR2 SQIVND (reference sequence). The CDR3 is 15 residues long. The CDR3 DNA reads TGTGCCAGTAGTACCACCGGGAGACGCAATCAGCCCCAGCATTTT. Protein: CASSTTGRRNQPQHF. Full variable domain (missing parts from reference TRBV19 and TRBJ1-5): DGGITQSPKYLFRKEGQNVTLSCEQNLNHDAMYWYRQDPGQGLRLIYYSQIVNDFQKGDIAEGYSVSREKKESFPLTVTSAQKNPTAFYLCASSTTGRRNQPQHFGDGTRLSIL.

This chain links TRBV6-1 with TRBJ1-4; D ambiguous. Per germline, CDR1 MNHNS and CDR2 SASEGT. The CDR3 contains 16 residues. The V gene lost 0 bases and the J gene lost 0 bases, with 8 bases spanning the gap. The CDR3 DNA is TGTGCCAGCAGTGAAGCGAGGTCTACAACTAATGAAAAACTGTTTTTT. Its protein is CASSEARSTTNEKLFF.

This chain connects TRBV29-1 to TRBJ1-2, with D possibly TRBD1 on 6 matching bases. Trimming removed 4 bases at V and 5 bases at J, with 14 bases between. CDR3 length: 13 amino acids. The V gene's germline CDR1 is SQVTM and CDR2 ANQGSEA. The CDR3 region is CSVVTSGVYGYTF. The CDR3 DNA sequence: TGCAGCGTTGTCACCTCAGGGGTATATGGCTACACCTTC.

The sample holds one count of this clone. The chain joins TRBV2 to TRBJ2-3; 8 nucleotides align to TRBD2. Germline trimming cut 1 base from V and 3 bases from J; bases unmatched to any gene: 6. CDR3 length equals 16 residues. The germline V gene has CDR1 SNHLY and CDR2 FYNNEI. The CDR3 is CASSEGSGRGTDTQYF. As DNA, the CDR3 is TGTGCCAGCAGTGAAGGGAGCGGGAGAGGGACAGATACGCAGTATTTT.

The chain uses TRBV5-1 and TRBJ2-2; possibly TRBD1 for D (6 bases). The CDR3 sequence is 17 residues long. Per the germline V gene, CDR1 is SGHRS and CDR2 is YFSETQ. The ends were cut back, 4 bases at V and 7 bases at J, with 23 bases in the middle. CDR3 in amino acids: CASSHRAGEFVVGELFF. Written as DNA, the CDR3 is TGCGCCAGCAGCCACCGGGCAGGGGAATTTGTAGTCGGGGAGCTGTTTTTT.

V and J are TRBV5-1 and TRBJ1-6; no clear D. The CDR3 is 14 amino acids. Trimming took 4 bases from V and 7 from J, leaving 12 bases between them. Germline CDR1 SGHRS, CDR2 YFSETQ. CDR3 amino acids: CASSQTQDNSPLHF. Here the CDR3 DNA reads TGCGCCAGCAGCCAGACCCAGGACAATTCACCCCTCCACTTT.